Below are 21 T cell receptor beta chains sequenced from a single sample in a study of Ad26.COV2.S vaccination and SARS-CoV-2 variants. The table came from immunoSEQ multiplex PCR; TCRdb's copy has only in-frame clones and leaves some out. The repertoire holds hundreds of thousands of clones, with about nine tenths as singletons. The treatment is: some 20 received Ad26.COV2.S at low or high dose, single or two shots; 5 received placebo; per-sample allocation not given. Sampling took place 63 days after the first vaccine or placebo injection. Sequences were derived from peripheral blood, sampled in a trial of Ad26.COV2.S vaccine versus placebo. The receptors derive from a person aged 18 to 59 who received the Ad26.COV2.S COVID-19 vaccine or a placebo.

This clone was detected a few times. The J gene is TRBJ2-1, the V gene TRBV18; 11 nucleotides match TRBD2. This CDR3 has 17 amino acids. The germline gives CDR1 KGHSH, CDR2 LQKENI. The ends lost 4 bases at V and 5 bases at J; junction bases unmatched: 10. For the CDR3, the DNA is TGTGCCAGCTCACTTTCCTCCGGGACTAGCGGTAACAATGAGCAGTTCTTC. Translating gives CASSLSSGTSGNNEQFF.

The genes are TRBV24-1 and TRBJ2-3; 7 bases are a match to TRBD1. The CDR3 length is 15 residues. CDR1 and CDR2 from the germline V gene are KGHDR and SFDVKD. J was trimmed by 6 bases and V by 6 bases; bases with no gene match: 11. The CDR3: CATSFRDSYKDTQYF. Here the CDR3 DNA reads TGTGCCACCAGTTTCCGGGACAGTTACAAGGATACGCAGTATTTT.

V is TRBV6-2 or TRBV6-3 and J is TRBJ2-5; D gene ambiguous. V lost 2 bases and J 2 bases, leaving 12 bases between the germline ends. Germline CDR1 and CDR2: MNHEY and SVGEGT. The CDR3 extends over 15 amino acids. The CDR3 DNA reads TGTGCCAGCAGTTACACGGGTGGGCTTCAAGAGACCCAGTACTTC. Translation gives CASSYTGGLQETQYF.

This clone appeared once. The V call is TRBV6-5, the J call TRBJ2-1; D is perhaps TRBD2 (6 bases). V lost 0 bases to trimming and J lost 15 bases, with 24 bases between them. The CDR3 length is 16 residues. Germline lookup yields CDR1 MNHEY and CDR2 SVGAGI. The CDR3 nucleotides read TGTGCCAGCAGTTACTCTAGCGGTCCCTACAATGAGCGTCTGTTCTTC. This translates into CASSYSSGPYNERLFF.

The genes are TRBV9 and TRBJ2-1, with 10 bases fitting TRBD2. V lost 5 bases and J lost 2; bases outside the gene matches: 4. The CDR3 totals 15 residues. Germline V gives CDR1 SGDLS, CDR2 YYNGEE. CDR3 amino acids: CASRASGSAYNEQFF. CDR3 DNA: TGTGCCAGCAGAGCTAGCGGGAGTGCCTACAATGAGCAGTTCTTC.

V and J are TRBV30 and TRBJ1-2; D is perhaps TRBD1 (5 bases). Trimming shortened V by 3 bases and J by 6 bases, and 14 bases separated the two germline ends. Looked up from germline, CDR1 is GTSNPN and CDR2 is SVGIG (reference sequence). CDR3 length: 13 residues. CDR3 in DNA: TGTGCCTGGAGGGGGGGACCGGCCCATGGCTACACCTTC. Translating gives CAWRGGPAHGYTF.

The sample holds one count of this clone. The V and J genes are TRBV6-2 or TRBV6-3 and TRBJ2-5, with D perhaps matching TRBD2 (5 bases). Trimming took 2 bases from V and 3 from J, leaving 13 bases between them. CDR3 length: 15 residues. CDR1 MNHEY and CDR2 SVGEGT come from the germline V gene. Here the CDR3 DNA reads TGTGCCAGCAGTTACAGCGGCTTGGACGAAGAGACCCAGTACTTC. It translates to CASSYSGLDEETQYF.

The rearrangement joins TRBV13 to TRBJ2-1; 7 bases fit TRBD1. This CDR3 is 13 amino acids long. V shed 5 bases and J 4 bases; nucleotides not matched to a gene: 2. CDR1 is PRHDT and CDR2 is FYEKMQ in the germline V gene (reference sequence). The CDR3 DNA reads as TGTGCCAGCAGCAAGGACAGGTACAATGAGCAGTTCTTC. It specifies CASSKDRYNEQFF.

The chain recombines TRBV20-1 with TRBJ1-1; the D is unclear. The CDR3 has 11 amino acids. CDR1 and CDR2 from the germline V gene are DFQATT and SNEGSKA (reference sequence). V shed 3 bases and J shed 11 bases, with 13 bases lying between them. The DNA for the CDR3 is TGCAGTGCTAGCGAACCCTCGGAGGCTTTCTTT. Its translation: CSASEPSEAFF.

This chain links TRBV12-3 or TRBV12-4 with TRBJ2-5, with 10 bases fitting TRBD1. This CDR3 is built from 13 residues. Trimming cost V 6 bases and J 5 bases; bases outside gene matches: 3. The CDR3 nucleotides are TGTGCCAGCAGCCGGGACAGGGGCGAGACCCAGTACTTC. Its protein is CASSRDRGETQYF.

The chain combines TRBV14 with TRBJ1-1, with unresolved D. Per germline, CDR1 SGHDN and CDR2 FVKESK. Trimming removed 5 bases at V and 1 base at J, with 8 bases between. This CDR3 is built from 13 residues. The CDR3 is CASSGSSNTEAFF. CDR3 nucleotide sequence: TGTGCCAGCAGCGGGTCTTCGAACACTGAAGCTTTCTTT.

The V call is TRBV5-1, the J call TRBJ2-6; 9 bases are shared with TRBD1. Germline V gene sequence: CDR1 SGHRS, CDR2 YFSETQ. The V segment lost 2 bases and the J segment 1 base; nucleotides outside the gene matches: 4. This CDR3 is 17 amino acids long. The DNA for the CDR3 is TGCGCCAGCAGCTTACAGGGGGCTCTATCTGGGGCCAACGTCCTGACTTTC. This encodes CASSLQGALSGANVLTF.

J is TRBJ2-1 and V is TRBV10-3; maybe TRBD1 (6 bases). Germline V gene sequence: CDR1 ENHRY, CDR2 SYGVKD. Trimming removed 0 bases from V and 8 bases from J, with 14 bases in between. The CDR3 loop spans 15 amino acids. CDR3 loop: CAISESKGVGDEQFF. In DNA form, the CDR3 reads TGTGCCATCAGTGAGTCAAAGGGGGTCGGGGATGAGCAGTTCTTC.

The J gene is TRBJ2-1, the V gene TRBV7-2; 13 bases are shared with TRBD2. Germline V gene data show CDR1 as SGHTA and CDR2 as FQGNSA. V shed 5 bases and J 7 bases; nucleotides not matched to a gene: 8. The CDR3 has 16 residues. The CDR3 DNA sequence: TGTGCCAGCAGCCCAGCGGGGACTAGCGGGACTAATGAGCAGTTCTTC. Translation gives CASSPAGTSGTNEQFF.

This clone came up many times. Other DNA sequences in the sample encode the same CDR3. V and J are TRBV7-9 and TRBJ1-6; TRBD1 matches 9 bases. The CDR3 covers 15 residues. After removal of 5 bases from V and 7 bases from J, the junction contained 6 bases not matched to a gene. The germline gives CDR1 SEHNR, CDR2 FQNEAQ (reference sequence). The CDR3 nucleotides are TGTGCCAGCAGCCCCGACAGGGGGAGAAATTCACCCCTCCACTTT. This sequence encodes CASSPDRGRNSPLHF.

The chain links TRBV18 to TRBJ1-4; D is perhaps TRBD1 (5 bases). The CDR3 extends over 13 amino acids. V gave up 0 bases and J gave up 7 bases, with 6 bases separating them. Germline CDR1 reads KGHSH; CDR2 reads LQKENI. CDR3 DNA sequence: TGTGCCAGCTCACCACCGACAGTTGAAAAACTGTTTTTT. As protein: CASSPPTVEKLFF.

The V and J genes are TRBV19 and TRBJ1-6, with D maybe TRBD1 (5 bases). CDR1 LNHDA and CDR2 SQIVND come from the germline V gene (reference sequence). This CDR3 spans 15 amino acids. V dropped 3 bases and J dropped 4 bases, with 10 bases sitting between them. The CDR3 DNA reads TGTGCCAGTAGTATCCGGGACGGGTATAATTCACCCCTCCACTTT. This gives the protein CASSIRDGYNSPLHF.

The V call is TRBV9, the J call TRBJ2-7; possibly TRBD1 or TRBD2 for D (6 bases each). This CDR3 region has 16 residues. CDR1 SGDLS and CDR2 YYNGEE come from the germline V gene. V lost 0 bases and J lost 4, with 17 bases in between. The CDR3 coding sequence is TGTGCCAGCAGCGTAGGGGGGGCGGGCCCCCTATACGAGCAGTACTTC. It specifies CASSVGGAGPLYEQYF. The full variable domain, in which reference TRBV9 and TRBJ2-7 provide the parts outside the CDR3, is DSGVTQTPKHLITATGQRVTLRCSPRSGDLSVYWYQQSLDQGLQFLIQYYNGEERAKGNILERFSAQQFPDLHSELNLSSLELGDSALYFCASSVGGAGPLYEQYFGPGTRLTVT.

The chain joins TRBV5-1 to TRBJ2-1; no firm D call. Trimming took 4 bases from V and 9 from J, leaving 17 bases between them. The CDR3 extends over 14 amino acids. Germline loops: CDR1 SGHRS, CDR2 YFSETQ. The CDR3 is CASSPWDLPGEQFF. The CDR3 DNA reads as TGCGCCAGCAGCCCGTGGGATCTCCCAGGTGAGCAGTTCTTC.

This rearrangement joins TRBV7-9 to TRBJ1-1; the D is unclear. In germline, CDR1 is SEHNR, CDR2 FQNEAQ (reference sequence). Trimming stripped 5 bases from V and 10 bases from J, with 20 bases between. The length of the CDR3 is 14 residues. The CDR3 protein is CASSPAESPGGAFF. In nucleotides, the CDR3 is TGTGCCAGCAGCCCGGCAGAGAGCCCCGGCGGAGCTTTCTTT.

The genes are TRBV30 and TRBJ1-2, with D perhaps matching TRBD1 (5 bases). This CDR3 region has 13 residues. V lost 3 bases, J lost 7 bases, and 15 bases lay in between. In germline, CDR1 is GTSNPN, CDR2 SVGIG (reference sequence). The CDR3 loop reads CAWSPAGLRGYTF. The CDR3 DNA reads TGTGCCTGGAGCCCCGCAGGGCTACGTGGCTACACCTTC.